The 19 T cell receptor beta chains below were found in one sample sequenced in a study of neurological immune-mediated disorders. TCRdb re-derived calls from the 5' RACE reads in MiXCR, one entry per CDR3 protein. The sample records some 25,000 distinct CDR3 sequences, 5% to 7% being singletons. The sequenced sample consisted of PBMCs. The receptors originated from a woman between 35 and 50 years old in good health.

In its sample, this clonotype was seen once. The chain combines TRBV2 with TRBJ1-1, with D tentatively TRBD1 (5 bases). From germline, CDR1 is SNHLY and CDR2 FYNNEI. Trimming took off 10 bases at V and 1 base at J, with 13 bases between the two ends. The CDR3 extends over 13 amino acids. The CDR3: CANRRDRNTEAFF. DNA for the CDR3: TGTGCCAATAGACGGGACCGGAACACTGAAGCTTTCTTT.

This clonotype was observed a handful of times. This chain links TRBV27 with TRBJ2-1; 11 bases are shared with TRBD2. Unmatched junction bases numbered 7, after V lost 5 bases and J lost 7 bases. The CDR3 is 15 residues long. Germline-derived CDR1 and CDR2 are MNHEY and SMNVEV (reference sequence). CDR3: CASSPLAGEGNEQFF. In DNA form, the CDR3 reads TGTGCCAGCAGTCCACTAGCGGGAGAGGGGAATGAGCAGTTCTTC.

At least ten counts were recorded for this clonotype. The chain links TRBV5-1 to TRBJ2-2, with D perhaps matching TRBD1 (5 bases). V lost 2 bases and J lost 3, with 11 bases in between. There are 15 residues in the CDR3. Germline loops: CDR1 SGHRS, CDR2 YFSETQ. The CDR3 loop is CASSLTQGYTGELFF. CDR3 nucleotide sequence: TGCGCCAGCAGCTTAACCCAGGGATACACCGGGGAGCTGTTTTTT.

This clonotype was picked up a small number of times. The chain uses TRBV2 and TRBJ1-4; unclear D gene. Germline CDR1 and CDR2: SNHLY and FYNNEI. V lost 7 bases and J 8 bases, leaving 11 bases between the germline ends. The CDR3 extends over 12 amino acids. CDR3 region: CASTQLEEKLFF. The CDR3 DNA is TGTGCCAGCACCCAGCTGGAGGAAAAACTGTTTTTT.

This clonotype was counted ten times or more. The CDR3 sequence: CASSLASAVQGTTEAFF. The CDR3 DNA follows: TGCGCCAGCAGCTTGGCCTCTGCGGTTCAGGGGACCACTGAAGCTTTCTTT. This chain uses TRBV5-1 with TRBJ1-1; the D gene is possibly TRBD1 (6 bases). V lost 0 bases and J lost 4, with 19 bases in between. From germline, CDR1 is SGHRS and CDR2 YFSETQ. CDR3 length: 17 residues.

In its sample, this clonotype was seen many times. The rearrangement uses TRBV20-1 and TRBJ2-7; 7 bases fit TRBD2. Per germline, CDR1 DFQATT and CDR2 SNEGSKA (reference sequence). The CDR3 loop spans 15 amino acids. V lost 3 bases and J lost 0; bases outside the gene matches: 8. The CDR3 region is CSASAPGGSSYEQYF. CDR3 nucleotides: TGCAGTGCTAGTGCACCTGGCGGGAGCTCCTACGAGCAGTACTTC.

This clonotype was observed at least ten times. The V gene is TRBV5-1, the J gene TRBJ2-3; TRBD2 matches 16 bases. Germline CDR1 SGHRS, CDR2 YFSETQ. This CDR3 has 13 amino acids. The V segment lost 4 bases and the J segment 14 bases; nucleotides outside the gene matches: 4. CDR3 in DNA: TGCGCCAGCAGCGGGACTAGCGGGAGGGCGCCGTATTTT. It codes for CASSGTSGRAPYF.

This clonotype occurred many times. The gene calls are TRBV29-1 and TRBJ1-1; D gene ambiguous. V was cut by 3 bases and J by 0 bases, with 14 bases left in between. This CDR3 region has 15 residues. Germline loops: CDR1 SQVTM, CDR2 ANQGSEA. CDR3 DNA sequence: TGCAGCGTTGATAGGGAGGATACAGTGAACACTGAAGCTTTCTTT. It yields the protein CSVDREDTVNTEAFF.

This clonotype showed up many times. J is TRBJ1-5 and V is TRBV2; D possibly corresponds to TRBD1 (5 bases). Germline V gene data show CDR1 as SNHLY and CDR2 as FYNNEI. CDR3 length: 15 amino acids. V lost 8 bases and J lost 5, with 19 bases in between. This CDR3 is CASRDAGTADQPQHF. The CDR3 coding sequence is TGTGCCAGCCGGGACGCTGGTACGGCGGATCAGCCCCAGCATTTT.

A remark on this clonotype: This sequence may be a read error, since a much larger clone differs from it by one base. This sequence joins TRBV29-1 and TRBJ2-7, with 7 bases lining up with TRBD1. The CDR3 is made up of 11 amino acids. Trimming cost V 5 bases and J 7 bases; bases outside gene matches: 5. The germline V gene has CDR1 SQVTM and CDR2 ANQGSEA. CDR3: CSVRQGKEQYF. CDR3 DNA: TGCAGCGTTAGACAGGGCAAAGAGCAGTACTTC.

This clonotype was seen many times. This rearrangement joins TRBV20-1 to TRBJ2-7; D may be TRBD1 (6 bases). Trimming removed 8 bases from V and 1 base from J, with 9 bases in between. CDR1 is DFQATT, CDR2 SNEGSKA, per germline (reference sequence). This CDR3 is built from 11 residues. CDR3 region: CSYRVSYEQYF. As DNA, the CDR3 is TGCAGTTACAGGGTATCCTACGAGCAGTACTTC.

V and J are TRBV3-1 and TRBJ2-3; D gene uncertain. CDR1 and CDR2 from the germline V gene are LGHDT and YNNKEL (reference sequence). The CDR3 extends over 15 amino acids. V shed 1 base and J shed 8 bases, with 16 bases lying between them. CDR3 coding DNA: TGTGCCAGCAGCCAAGTCGCTGTTGGGCTTCTTACGCAGTATTTT. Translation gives CASSQVAVGLLTQYF.

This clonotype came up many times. This CDR3 is CASSMGLSKNNEQFF. The CDR3 nucleotides are TGTGCCAGTAGTATGGGCCTCTCCAAAAACAATGAGCAGTTCTTC. The chain has TRBV19 and TRBJ2-1; D ambiguous. The CDR3 spans 15 residues. V was pared by 3 bases and J by 5 bases, with 14 bases between. Germline V gene lookup returns CDR1 LNHDA and CDR2 SQIVND (reference sequence). Variable domain in full (rest from reference TRBV19 and TRBJ2-1): DGGITQSPKYLFRKEGQNVTLSCEQNLNHDAMYWYRQDPGQGLRLIYYSQIVNDFQKGDIAEGYSVSREKKESFPLTVTSAQKNPTAFYLCASSMGLSKNNEQFFGPGTRLTVL.

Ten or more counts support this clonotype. The CDR3 protein is CASSFQGYNEQFF. The CDR3 region has the DNA TGCGCCAGCAGCTTCCAAGGGTACAATGAGCAGTTCTTC. This sequence joins TRBV5-1 and TRBJ2-1; D call uncertain. The V end lost 2 bases, the J end lost 4 bases, and 7 bases lay between the germline ends. CDR1 is SGHRS and CDR2 is YFSETQ in the germline V gene. This CDR3 region has 13 residues.

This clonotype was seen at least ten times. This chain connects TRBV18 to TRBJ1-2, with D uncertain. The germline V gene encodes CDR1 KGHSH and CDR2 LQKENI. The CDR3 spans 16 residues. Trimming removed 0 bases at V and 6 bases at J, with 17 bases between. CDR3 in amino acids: CASSPPGDGIRDGYTF. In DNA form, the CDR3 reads TGTGCCAGCTCACCACCCGGTGACGGAATAAGGGATGGCTACACCTTC. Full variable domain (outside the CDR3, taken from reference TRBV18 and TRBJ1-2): NAGVMQNPRHLVRRRGQEARLRCSPMKGHSHVYWYRQLPEEGLKFMVYLQKENIIDESGMPKERFSAEFPKEGPSILRIQQVVRGDSAAYFCASSPPGDGIRDGYTFGSGTRLTVV.

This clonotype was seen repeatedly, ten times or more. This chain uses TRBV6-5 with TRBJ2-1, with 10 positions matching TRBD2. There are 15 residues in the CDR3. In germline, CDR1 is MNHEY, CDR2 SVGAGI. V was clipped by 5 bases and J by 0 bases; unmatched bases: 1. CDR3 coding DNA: TGTGCCAGCAGTCCTAGCGGGAGCTCCTACAATGAGCAGTTCTTC. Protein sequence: CASSPSGSSYNEQFF.

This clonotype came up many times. This CDR3 is CASNAWGPANSPLHF. In nucleotides, the CDR3 is TGTGCCAGCAACGCCTGGGGGCCAGCCAATTCACCCCTCCACTTT. The chain combines TRBV7-2 with TRBJ1-6; TRBD1 might be the D (6 bases). V gave up 7 bases and J gave up 7 bases, with 17 bases separating them. This CDR3 has 15 residues. The germline CDR1 and CDR2 sequences are SGHTA and FQGNSA.

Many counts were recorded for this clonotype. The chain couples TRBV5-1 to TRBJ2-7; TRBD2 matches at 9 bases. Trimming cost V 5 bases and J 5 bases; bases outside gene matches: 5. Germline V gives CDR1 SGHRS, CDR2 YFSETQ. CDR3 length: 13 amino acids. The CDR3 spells CASSYRTSDEQYF. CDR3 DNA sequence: TGCGCCAGCAGTTATCGGACTAGCGACGAGCAGTACTTC.

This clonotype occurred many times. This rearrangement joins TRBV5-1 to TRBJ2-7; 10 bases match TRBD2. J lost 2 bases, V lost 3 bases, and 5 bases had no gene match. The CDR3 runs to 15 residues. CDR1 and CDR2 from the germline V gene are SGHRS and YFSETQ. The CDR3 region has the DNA TGCGCCAGCAGCTCGACTAGCGGGTCTGCCTACGAGCAGTACTTC. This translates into CASSSTSGSAYEQYF.